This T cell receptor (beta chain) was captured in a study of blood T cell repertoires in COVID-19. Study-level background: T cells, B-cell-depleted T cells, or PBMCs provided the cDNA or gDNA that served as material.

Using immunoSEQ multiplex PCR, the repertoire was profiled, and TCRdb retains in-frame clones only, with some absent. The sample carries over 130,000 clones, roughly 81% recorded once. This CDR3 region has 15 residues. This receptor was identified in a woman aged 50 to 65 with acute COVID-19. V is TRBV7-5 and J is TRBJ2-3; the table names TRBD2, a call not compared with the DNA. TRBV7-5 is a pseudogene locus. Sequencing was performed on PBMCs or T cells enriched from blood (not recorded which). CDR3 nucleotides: TGTGCCAGAAGCTTATGCGGGCCTCGCACAGATACGCAGTATTTT. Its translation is CARSLCGPRTDTQYF.